This is a list of T cell receptor beta chains from one sample in a study of cytomegalovirus exposure and HLA in healthy donors. The method was immunoSEQ multiplex PCR; TCRdb's version includes in-frame clones alone and lacks a portion of them. The sample has 150,000 to 200,000 clones; around 81% are singletons. The sequenced sample was PBMCs. These receptors all come from a man aged 18 to 29 in good health and CMV-seronegative. Each CDR3 is given without its conserved first and last residue. Expanded clones are given a class, and other clones once, few, many or no size at all.

. TRBV7-9 ASNMGGNLYEQY
few TRBV12-2 ASRFAGQGANYGYT
. TRBV7-8 ASSTDGNQPQH
. TRBV18 ASSPRQAVTEAF
. TRBV7-6 ASSSGMGAFDYGYT
. TRBV29-1 SVSKGVFHEQF
. TRBV5-6 ASSLSFRGYNEQF
few TRBV27 ASSLIGRGSSYEQY
. TRBV5-4 ASSFGSGYT
. TRBV25-1 ASSVQGRTGELF
. TRBV5-4 ASANGGRNTGELF
. TRBV6-5 ASSYGASVFNYGYT
. TRBV7-6 ASSLAGLGGSGNTIY
. TRBV6-5 ASSYSGGNSPLH
. TRBV28 ASSLITSGRRDEQF
. TRBV7-8 ASSLTDRATNEKLF